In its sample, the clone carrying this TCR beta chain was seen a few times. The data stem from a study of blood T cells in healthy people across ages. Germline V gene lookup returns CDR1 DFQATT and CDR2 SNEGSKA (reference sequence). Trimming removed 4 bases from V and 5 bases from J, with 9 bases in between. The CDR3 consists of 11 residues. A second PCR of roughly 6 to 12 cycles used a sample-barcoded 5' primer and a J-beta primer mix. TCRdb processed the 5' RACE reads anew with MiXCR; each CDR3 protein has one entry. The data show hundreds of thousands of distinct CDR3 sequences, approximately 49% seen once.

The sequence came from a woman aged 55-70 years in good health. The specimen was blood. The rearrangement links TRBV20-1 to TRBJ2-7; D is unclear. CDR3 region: CSATSVDEQYF. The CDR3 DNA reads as TGCAGTGCTACATCCGTGGACGAGCAGTACTTC.